Shown below are 10 T cell receptor beta chains from a single sample sequenced in a study of CD8 T cells in Susac syndrome. RNA, at roughly 0.45 to 1 ug, was reverse transcribed with random hexamers. TCRdb redid the calling of the immunoSEQ multiplex PCR reads with MiXCR, one entry per CDR3 protein. The sample records about 250,000 distinct CDR3 sequences, about 93% being singletons. The sample taken for sequencing was CD4+ T cells from PBMCs. These TCRs come from a human donor with multiple sclerosis.

This chain joins TRBV29-1 and TRBJ1-4; D call uncertain. Germline assignment: CDR1 SQVTM and CDR2 ANQGSEA. The CDR3 runs to 12 residues. Trimming pared 7 bases from V and 3 bases from J, leaving 9 bases between. The CDR3 sequence: CSGAKANEKLFF. The CDR3 nucleotides read TGCAGCGGGGCAAAGGCTAATGAAAAACTGTTTTTT.

This chain connects TRBV7-2 to TRBJ1-2, with 9 bases lining up with TRBD1. The CDR3 loop spans 15 amino acids. V trimming: 6 bases; J trimming: 7 bases; junction bases outside the gene matches: 12. Germline V lookup: CDR1 SGHTA, CDR2 FQGNSA. The CDR3 is CASSQPGTGRGGYTF. CDR3 DNA: TGTGCCAGCAGTCAACCCGGGACAGGGCGTGGTGGCTACACCTTC.

The chain is built from TRBV15 and TRBJ2-5; tentatively, D is TRBD2 (6 bases). The CDR3 is 16 amino acids. V was cut by 4 bases and J by 3 bases, with 18 bases left in between. CDR1 and CDR2 from the germline V gene are LNHNV and YYDKDF (reference sequence). CDR3 amino acids: CATSKTRTAGKETQYF. CDR3 nucleotides: TGTGCCACCAGCAAGACAAGGACGGCGGGGAAAGAGACCCAGTACTTC.

CDR3 sequence: CASKAGALTDTQYF. Written as DNA, the CDR3 is TGCGCCAGCAAGGCGGGGGCCCTCACAGATACGCAGTATTTT. The chain joins TRBV5-1 to TRBJ2-3; possible D gene TRBD2, 7 bases. The germline CDR1 and CDR2 sequences are SGHRS and YFSETQ. The CDR3 contains 14 residues. Trimming cost V 6 bases and J 2 bases, with 13 bases left between them.

V and J are TRBV9 and TRBJ2-2; D is unclear. Per the germline V gene, CDR1 is SGDLS and CDR2 is YYNGEE. The length of the CDR3 is 14 residues. Trimming took off 3 bases at V and 0 bases at J, with 6 bases between the two ends. The CDR3, as DNA: TGTGCCAGCAGCGCAGAGGCGAACACCGGGGAGCTGTTTTTT. Translated: CASSAEANTGELFF.

The rearrangement uses TRBV20-1 and TRBJ2-5; 9 bases align to TRBD1. This CDR3 is 14 amino acids long. CDR1 and CDR2 from the germline V gene are DFQATT and SNEGSKA (reference sequence). The junction had 7 bases not matched to a gene; V was cut back by 6 bases and J by 2 bases. The DNA for the CDR3 is TGCAGTGCCTTCGACAGGGGGGTACAAGAGACCCAGTACTTC. This gives the protein CSAFDRGVQETQYF.

The chain uses TRBV7-3 and TRBJ2-2, with 9 bases lining up with TRBD2. Germline V gives CDR1 SGHTA, CDR2 FQGTGA. This CDR3 region has 17 residues. V was pared by 0 bases and J by 4 bases, with 6 bases of the junction left unmatched. CDR3 coding DNA: TGTGCCAGCAGCTTAACCGGACTAGCGTGGGGCACCGGGGAGCTGTTTTTT. Translated, it gives CASSLTGLAWGTGELFF.

The rearrangement uses TRBV14 and TRBJ2-2; no clear D. The CDR3 runs to 15 residues. With 0 bases removed from V and 6 bases from J, the gap between germline ends came to 11 bases. The germline V gene encodes CDR1 SGHDN and CDR2 FVKESK. The CDR3 spells CASSQDHRGSGELFF. The CDR3, as DNA: TGTGCCAGCAGCCAAGATCATCGAGGATCCGGGGAGCTGTTTTTT.

This chain joins TRBV12-3 or TRBV12-4 and TRBJ2-1, with 7 bases that match TRBD2. J was trimmed by 7 bases and V by 0 bases; bases with no gene match: 12. The CDR3 consists of 17 residues. CDR3 region: CASSLALGGSDGNEQFF. In DNA, the CDR3 is TGTGCCAGCAGTTTAGCGCTGGGCGGGAGCGATGGGAATGAGCAGTTCTTC.

The genes are TRBV7-2 and TRBJ1-2; D is unclear. Germline CDR1 reads SGHTA; CDR2 reads FQGNSA. This CDR3 spans 17 amino acids. V was clipped by 0 bases and J by 3 bases, with 17 bases between them. The CDR3 here is CASSLAPGMGIDYGYTF. In DNA form, the CDR3 reads TGTGCCAGCAGCTTAGCGCCGGGTATGGGGATCGACTATGGCTACACCTTC. The whole variable domain, remainder taken from reference TRBV7-2 and TRBJ1-2, is GAGVSQSPSNKVTEKGKDVELRCDPISGHTALYWYRQSLGQGLEFLIYFQGNSAPDKSGLPSDRFSAERTGGSVSTLTIQRTQQEDSAVYLCASSLAPGMGIDYGYTFGSGTRLTVV.